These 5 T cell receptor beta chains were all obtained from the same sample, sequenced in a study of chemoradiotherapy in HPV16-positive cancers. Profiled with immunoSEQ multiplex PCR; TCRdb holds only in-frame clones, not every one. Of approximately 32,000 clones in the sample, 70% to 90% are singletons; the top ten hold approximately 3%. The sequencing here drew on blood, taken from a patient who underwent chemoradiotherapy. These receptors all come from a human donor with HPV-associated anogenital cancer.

In DNA, the CDR3 is TGTGCCAGCAGTAGCGGGGAAGCCTACGAGCAGTACTTC. This translates into CASSSGEAYEQYF. This chain links TRBV7-2 with TRBJ2-7, with 8 bases identical to TRBD2. The CDR3 totals 13 residues. Germline loops: CDR1 SGHTA, CDR2 FQGNSA. V shed 6 bases, J shed 2 bases, and the junction held 3 bases outside the gene matches.

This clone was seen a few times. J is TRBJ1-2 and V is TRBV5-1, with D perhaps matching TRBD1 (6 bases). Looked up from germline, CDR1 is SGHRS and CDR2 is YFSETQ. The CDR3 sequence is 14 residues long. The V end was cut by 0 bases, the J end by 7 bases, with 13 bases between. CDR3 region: CASSLATSGAGYTF. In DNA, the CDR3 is TGCGCCAGCAGCTTGGCTACCTCAGGGGCTGGCTACACCTTC.

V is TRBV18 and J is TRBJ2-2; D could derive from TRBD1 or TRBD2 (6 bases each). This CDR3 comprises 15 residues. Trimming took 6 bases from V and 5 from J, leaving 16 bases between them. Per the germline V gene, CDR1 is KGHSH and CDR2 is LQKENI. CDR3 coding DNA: TGTGCCAGCTCCCACGGGGGCCGCAGTACCGGGGAGCTGTTTTTT. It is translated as CASSHGGRSTGELFF. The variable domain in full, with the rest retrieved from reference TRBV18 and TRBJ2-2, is NAGVMQNPRHLVRRRGQEARLRCSPMKGHSHVYWYRQLPEEGLKFMVYLQKENIIDESGMPKERFSAEFPKEGPSILRIQQVVRGDSAAYFCASSHGGRSTGELFFGEGSRLTVL.

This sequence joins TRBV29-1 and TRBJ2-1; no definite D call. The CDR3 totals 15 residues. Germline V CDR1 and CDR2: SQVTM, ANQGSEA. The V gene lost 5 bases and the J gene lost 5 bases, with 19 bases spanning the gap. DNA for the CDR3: TGCAGCGTTAGCAGAGTAGATAGGGTTAACAATGAGCAGTTCTTC. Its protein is CSVSRVDRVNNEQFF.

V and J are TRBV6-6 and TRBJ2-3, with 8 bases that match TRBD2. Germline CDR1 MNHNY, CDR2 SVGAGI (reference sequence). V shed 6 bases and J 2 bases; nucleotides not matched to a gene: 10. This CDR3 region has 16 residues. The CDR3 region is CASSSPGGGYTDTQYF. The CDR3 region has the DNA TGTGCCAGCAGCTCCCCCGGCGGGGGGTACACAGATACGCAGTATTTT.